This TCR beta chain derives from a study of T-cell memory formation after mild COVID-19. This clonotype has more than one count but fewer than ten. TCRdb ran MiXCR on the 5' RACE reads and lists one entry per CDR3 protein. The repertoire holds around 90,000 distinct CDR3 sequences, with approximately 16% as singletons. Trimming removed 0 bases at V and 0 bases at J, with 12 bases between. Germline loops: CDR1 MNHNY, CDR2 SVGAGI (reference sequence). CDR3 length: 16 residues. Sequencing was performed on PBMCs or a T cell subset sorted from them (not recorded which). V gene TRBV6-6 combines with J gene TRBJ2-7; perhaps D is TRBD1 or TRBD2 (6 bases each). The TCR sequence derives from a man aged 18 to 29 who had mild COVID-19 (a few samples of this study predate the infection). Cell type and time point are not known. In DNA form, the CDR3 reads TGTGCCAGCAGTTACTCGATAGGGGGGAGCTCCTACGAGCAGTACTTC. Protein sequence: CASSYSIGGSSYEQYF.